A single sample is the source of the 15 T cell receptor beta chains below, sequenced in a study of T cells in Graves' hyperthyroidism and ophthalmopathy (dated by TCRdb to about 2019). The library was produced with multiplex PCR. Sequenced using an Illumina HiSeq 2000. Amplification of TCR beta CDR3 regions was carried out from RNA transcripts. The first round of RT-PCR for the TCR CDR3 was performed with the HTBI primer set and the Qiagen OneStep RT-PCR kit. Using fastp trimming at Q25 and MiXCR clonotype assembly, TCRdb reanalyzed the public sequencing data and kept in-frame beta chains. When rows share a CDR3 protein, they turn into one entry using the most common DNA and genes. For this sample there are roughly 380,000 distinct CDR3 sequences; about 18% appear just once. The top ten hold about 3.5% of the sample. The specimen was blood. These receptors were obtained from a woman under 30 with Graves' hyperthyroidism.

This clonotype was detected many times. This rearrangement joins TRBV7-9 to TRBJ1-1, with 7 bases identical to TRBD1. Germline V lookup: CDR1 SEHNR, CDR2 FQNEAQ (reference sequence). V lost 1 base and J lost 11; bases outside the gene matches: 10. This CDR3 is built from 14 residues. The CDR3 nucleotides read TGTGCCAGCAGCTTAGATCGGAACGACAGGGCGGCTTTCTTT. Protein sequence: CASSLDRNDRAAFF.

CDR3 amino acids: CASSLTRDPINRGYTF. Written as DNA, the CDR3 is TGTGCCAGCTCACTAACACGGGACCCTATCAACCGGGGCTACACCTTC. The chain uses TRBV18 and TRBJ1-2, with D perhaps TRBD1 (5 bases). The CDR3 contains 16 residues. Germline V lookup: CDR1 KGHSH, CDR2 LQKENI. Trimming cost V 4 bases and J 8 bases, with 23 bases left between them.

In its sample, this clonotype was seen many times. The V and J genes are TRBV12-3 or TRBV12-4 and TRBJ2-5, with 11 nucleotides matching TRBD1. The CDR3 is made up of 16 amino acids. Unmatched junction bases numbered 7, after V lost 2 bases and J lost 5 bases. The CDR3 protein is CASSLKRTGGSETQYF. As DNA, the CDR3 is TGTGCCAGCAGTTTAAAGAGGACAGGGGGCTCTGAGACCCAGTACTTC.

In its sample, this clonotype was seen many times. The chain is built from TRBV7-9 and TRBJ2-7; D not resolved. CDR3 length equals 13 residues. CDR1 is SEHNR, CDR2 FQNEAQ, per germline (reference sequence). Trimming pared 3 bases from V and 3 bases from J, leaving 9 bases between. The CDR3 here is CASSFERVYEQYF. The CDR3 DNA reads as TGTGCCAGCAGCTTCGAACGGGTCTACGAGCAGTACTTC.

Comments on this clonotype: This may come from a read error, since a much larger clone is one base off. This is likely a read error, given that the CDR3 carries no conserved phenylalanine or tryptophan at its end. V gene TRBV7-9 combines with J gene TRBJ1-1; unclear D gene. This CDR3 is built from 13 residues. The germline V and J ends were trimmed by 3 bases and 4 bases, with 9 bases remaining between them. Germline V lookup: CDR1 SEHNR, CDR2 FQNEAQ (reference sequence). The CDR3 spells CASSFEEGTEAFV. Written as DNA, the CDR3 is TGTGCCAGCAGCTTTGAAGAGGGCACTGAAGCTTTCGTT.

This clonotype was detected ten times or more. The gene calls are TRBV12-5 and TRBJ1-2, with 9 bases that match TRBD1. From germline, CDR1 is LGHNT and CDR2 FRNRAP. CDR3 size: 13 residues. Trimming took 3 bases from V and 8 from J; bases not matched to a gene: 4. The CDR3 sequence: CASGFRTGEGYTF. The CDR3, as DNA: TGTGCTAGTGGTTTCCGGACAGGGGAAGGCTACACCTTC.

This clonotype was seen at least ten times. The V gene is TRBV7-2, the J gene TRBJ2-7; the match to TRBD2 covers 11 bases. Germline CDR1 is SGHTA and CDR2 is FQGNSA. V shed 4 bases, J shed 0 bases, and the junction held 5 bases outside the gene matches. CDR3 size: 16 residues. CDR3 in DNA: TGTGCCAGCAGCTCCTACCTAGCGGGGGGCTCCTACGAGCAGTACTTC. Translation gives CASSSYLAGGSYEQYF.

This clonotype was seen only a few times. The rearrangement uses TRBV18 and TRBJ2-2, with D maybe TRBD2 (5 bases). The germline V gene has CDR1 KGHSH and CDR2 LQKENI. V was cut by 6 bases and J by 8 bases, with 13 bases left in between. This CDR3 has 13 amino acids. This chain's CDR3 is CASSREAAGELFF. CDR3 DNA sequence: TGTGCCAGCTCCCGGGAAGCTGCGGGGGAGCTGTTTTTT.

The table lists this clonotype with many counts. CDR3 DNA sequence: TGTGCCAGCAGCCAAGTTGGCGGGGACGGCTACGAGCAGTACTTC. As protein: CASSQVGGDGYEQYF. This chain links TRBV3-1 with TRBJ2-7; D is perhaps TRBD2 (6 bases). Germline V gene lookup returns CDR1 LGHDT and CDR2 YNNKEL (reference sequence). The V end was cut by 1 base, the J end by 3 bases, with 13 bases between. The CDR3 runs 15 residues.

The chain is built from TRBV20-1 and TRBJ2-5; TRBD1 matches at 7 bases. The CDR3 spans 16 residues. The V gene end was trimmed by 6 bases and the J gene end by 4 bases; junction bases not matched to a gene: 17. Germline CDR1 reads DFQATT; CDR2 reads SNEGSKA (reference sequence). The CDR3 region has the DNA TGCAGTGCAAACCTACAGGGGCCAACCTCTCGAGAGACCCAGTACTTC. Its protein is CSANLQGPTSRETQYF.

This clonotype was seen many times. The chain uses TRBV27 and TRBJ1-2; no firm D call. Germline V lookup: CDR1 MNHEY, CDR2 SMNVEV (reference sequence). CDR3 length: 13 residues. Trimming removed 8 bases from V and 3 bases from J, with 13 bases in between. This CDR3 is CASADGRHYGYTF. The DNA of the CDR3 is TGTGCCAGCGCGGACGGGCGGCACTATGGCTACACCTTC.

There are a few counts of this clonotype. The chain carries TRBV27 and TRBJ2-3, with TRBD2 matching over 9 bases. CDR1 is MNHEY and CDR2 is SMNVEV in the germline V gene (reference sequence). V shed 5 bases and J 1 base; nucleotides not matched to a gene: 4. CDR3 length equals 15 residues. DNA for the CDR3: TGTGCCAGCAGTCCCCGGACTAGCGGCACAGATACGCAGTATTTT. It encodes CASSPRTSGTDTQYF.

The sample holds many counts of this clonotype. The rearrangement joins TRBV5-1 to TRBJ2-7; weak D call: TRBD1 (6 bases). CDR1 and CDR2 (germline): SGHRS, YFSETQ. This CDR3 comprises 13 residues. V shed 4 bases and J shed 8 bases, with 16 bases lying between them. CDR3 amino acids: CASSTDSTDQQYF. CDR3 coding DNA: TGCGCCAGCAGCACGGACAGTACCGACCAGCAGTACTTC.

At least ten counts were recorded for this clonotype. The chain is built from TRBV20-1 and TRBJ2-7; 7 bases are shared with TRBD1. The CDR3 is 12 amino acids. Germline CDR1 reads DFQATT; CDR2 reads SNEGSKA (reference sequence). V shed 6 bases and J 2 bases; nucleotides not matched to a gene: 4. The CDR3 sequence: CSADRVAYEQYF. The CDR3 coding sequence is TGCAGTGCCGACAGGGTAGCCTACGAGCAGTACTTC.

This clonotype was counted many times. This rearrangement joins TRBV15 to TRBJ2-7; D gene unclear. CDR1 and CDR2 from the germline V gene are LNHNV and YYDKDF (reference sequence). Deletions cut 0 bases from V and 3 bases from J, with 6 bases between. The CDR3 sequence is 13 residues long. Here the CDR3 reads CATSRDPIYEQYF. DNA of the CDR3: TGTGCCACCAGCAGAGACCCTATCTACGAGCAGTACTTC. Filled out from reference TRBV15 and TRBJ2-7, the complete variable domain reads DAMVIQNPRYQVTQFGKPVTLSCSQTLNHNVMYWYQQKSSQAPKLLFHYYDKDFNNEADTPDNFQSRRPNTSFCFLDIRSPGLGDTAMYLCATSRDPIYEQYFGPGTRLTVT.